Shown below are 9 T cell receptor beta chains from a single sample sequenced in a study of blood T cell repertoires in COVID-19. Method: immunoSEQ multiplex PCR; TCRdb's copy keeps in-frame clones and lacks some. The table shows more than 100,000 clones, with around 85% occurring only once. The sample comprised peripheral blood. These receptors were obtained from a woman aged 80 or over with acute or convalescent COVID-19.

The rearrangement links TRBV27 to TRBJ1-1, with 7 bases identical to TRBD1. The CDR3 consists of 16 residues. The junction had 11 bases not matched to a gene; V was cut back by 6 bases and J by 1 base. The germline V gene has CDR1 MNHEY and CDR2 SMNVEV (reference sequence). CDR3 coding DNA: TGTGCCAGCAGGCCGAACCGGGACAGAAAGAACACTGAAGCTTTCTTT. Translated: CASRPNRDRKNTEAFF.

V and J are TRBV30 and TRBJ1-4, with 9 bases identical to TRBD1. V trimming: 2 bases; J trimming: 5 bases; junction bases outside the gene matches: 3. This CDR3 is 14 amino acids long. Germline V gene lookup returns CDR1 GTSNPN and CDR2 SVGIG (reference sequence). CDR3 sequence (DNA): TGTGCCTGGAGTAAGGACAGGGGAAATGAAAAACTGTTTTTT. It codes for CAWSKDRGNEKLFF.

This chain links TRBV19 with TRBJ1-2; D unresolved. The V gene's germline CDR1 is LNHDA and CDR2 SQIVND (reference sequence). V was shortened by 4 bases and J by 3 bases, with 12 bases between the two germline ends. CDR3 length equals 14 residues. CDR3 nucleotides: TGTGCCAGTAGTAATGCGGCCAGCTACTATGGCTACACCTTC. Protein product: CASSNAASYYGYTF.

The chain combines TRBV20-1 with TRBJ2-7; D may be TRBD2 (6 bases). V was pared by 3 bases and J by 2 bases, with 17 bases between. This CDR3 region has 15 residues. CDR1 DFQATT and CDR2 SNEGSKA come from the germline V gene (reference sequence). This chain's CDR3 is CSASGDGGMTYEQYF. CDR3 sequence (DNA): TGCAGTGCTAGTGGGGACGGAGGGATGACCTACGAGCAGTACTTC.

V is TRBV7-9 and J is TRBJ2-1, with 8 nucleotides matching TRBD2. CDR1 is SEHNR, CDR2 FQNEAQ, per germline (reference sequence). The V gene end was trimmed by 5 bases and the J gene end by 10 bases; junction bases not matched to a gene: 13. The CDR3 is 15 residues long. The CDR3 sequence: CASSQRGTRNGEQFF. In DNA, the CDR3 is TGTGCCAGCAGCCAGAGGGGGACTAGGAACGGCGAGCAGTTCTTC.

The V gene is TRBV6-6, the J gene TRBJ1-2, with 9 positions matching TRBD1. This CDR3 has 14 residues. The V gene end was trimmed by 4 bases and the J gene end by 4 bases; junction bases not matched to a gene: 4. The germline gives CDR1 MNHNY, CDR2 SVGAGI (reference sequence). Here the CDR3 reads CASSSQGAGYGYTF. The CDR3 DNA follows: TGTGCCAGCAGTTCACAGGGGGCTGGCTATGGCTACACCTTC.

The V call is TRBV19, the J call TRBJ1-2; the D is unclear. Germline V CDR1 and CDR2: LNHDA, SQIVND (reference sequence). The V end was cut by 6 bases, the J end by 4 bases, with 12 bases between. CDR3 length: 13 residues. The CDR3 is CASSTTMPYGYTF. The CDR3 nucleotides are TGTGCCAGTAGCACAACGATGCCCTATGGCTACACCTTC.

The genes are TRBV5-5 and TRBJ1-5; unclear D gene. The germline CDR1 and CDR2 sequences are SGHKS and YYEKEE (reference sequence). V lost 5 bases and J lost 7, with 19 bases in between. This CDR3 is 15 amino acids long. The CDR3 loop reads CASSRTAGYGQPQHF. In DNA, the CDR3 is TGTGCCAGCAGTCGCACCGCGGGTTATGGCCAGCCCCAGCATTTT.

The chain is built from TRBV7-6 and TRBJ2-3; the D gene is possibly TRBD1 (6 bases). This CDR3 has 16 amino acids. Trimming left V 6 bases short and J 0 bases short, with 16 bases between. Per the germline V gene, CDR1 is SGHVS and CDR2 is FNYEAQ. CDR3 DNA: TGTGCCAGCAGGCCCCTAGGGGGAGTAAGCACAGATACGCAGTATTTT. It encodes CASRPLGGVSTDTQYF.